Below, 7 T cell receptor beta chains from the same sample are listed, as sequenced in a study of immune reconstitution after stem cell transplant in scleroderma. TCRdb ran MiXCR on the RT-PCR reads and lists one entry per CDR3 protein. Altogether around 3,500 distinct CDR3 sequences are present, 5% to 6% being singletons, with the ten largest covering 15% to 17%. Sample collection was performed before or after autologous hematopoietic stem cell transplantation (not recorded which). These receptors were collected from a female donor with systemic sclerosis.

By sample share, this clonotype is medium-sized (0.01 to 0.1%). The gene calls are TRBV11-2 and TRBJ2-1; the D gene is possibly TRBD1 (6 bases). Looked up from germline, CDR1 is SGHAT and CDR2 is FQNNGV. CDR3 length: 16 amino acids. With 4 bases removed from V and 2 bases from J, the gap between germline ends came to 15 bases. The CDR3 DNA is TGTGCCAGCAGCTATAGTGCAGGGGCTACCTACAATGAGCAGTTCTTC. This gives the protein CASSYSAGATYNEQFF.

This clonotype is labeled medium-sized (0.01 to 0.1%). The V gene is TRBV19, the J gene TRBJ2-5; 7 bases line up with TRBD2. The V gene end was trimmed by 3 bases and the J gene end by 7 bases; junction bases not matched to a gene: 5. CDR3 size: 13 residues. In germline, CDR1 is LNHDA, CDR2 SQIVND (reference sequence). The CDR3 loop reads CASSMGQRGTQYF. Here the CDR3 DNA reads TGTGCCAGTAGTATGGGGCAGCGGGGGACCCAGTACTTC.

This clonotype is classed as medium-sized. V gene TRBV11-2 combines with J gene TRBJ2-2, with D unresolved. Germline V gives CDR1 SGHAT, CDR2 FQNNGV. V was pared by 5 bases and J by 1 base, with 11 bases between. The CDR3 runs to 15 residues. The CDR3 sequence: CASSLVGGNTGELFF. For the CDR3, the DNA is TGTGCCAGCAGCCTCGTGGGCGGGAACACCGGGGAGCTGTTTTTT.

This clonotype ranks as medium-sized. The V gene is TRBV20-1, the J gene TRBJ2-7; 9 bases are shared with TRBD2. The V and J ends lost 4 bases and 2 bases, in that order; junction bases with no gene match: 6. The CDR3 runs 14 residues. Germline V CDR1 and CDR2: DFQATT, SNEGSKA (reference sequence). The CDR3 loop is CSAMTSGGAYEQYF. The CDR3 nucleotides are TGCAGTGCTATGACTAGCGGTGGAGCCTACGAGCAGTACTTC.

Judged by abundance, this clonotype is medium-sized. The chain joins TRBV18 to TRBJ1-3; D uncertain. V lost 3 bases to trimming and J lost 0 bases, with 12 bases between them. The CDR3 totals 16 residues. Looked up from germline, CDR1 is KGHSH and CDR2 is LQKENI. Here the CDR3 DNA reads TGTGCCAGCTCACCCATAACGGTTCTCTCTGGAAACACCATATATTTT. It is translated as CASSPITVLSGNTIYF.

Within the sample, this clonotype is medium-sized. The chain carries TRBV29-1 and TRBJ1-4; no reliable D call. The germline CDR1 and CDR2 sequences are SQVTM and ANQGSEA. Trimming cost V 5 bases and J 8 bases, with 15 bases left between them. This CDR3 has 13 amino acids. CDR3 bases: TGCAGCGTTAGCGCCTCTTTGTCAGAAAAACTGTTTTTT. Amino acids: CSVSASLSEKLFF.

This clonotype is labeled large. The chain combines TRBV20-1 with TRBJ1-1, with a weak D call TRBD1 (5 bases). Per the germline V gene, CDR1 is DFQATT and CDR2 is SNEGSKA (reference sequence). This CDR3 has 14 residues. Between the trimmed V and J ends, which lost 2 bases and 1 base, there was a span of 11 bases. The DNA of the CDR3 is TGCAGTGCTAGACAGGGAGCACGGAACACTGAAGCTTTCTTT. Translating it yields CSARQGARNTEAFF.